Shown below are 8 T cell receptor beta chains from a single sample sequenced in a study of T cell repertoires in cytomegalovirus infection (dated by TCRdb to between 2018 and 2021). The sample was run on an Illumina HiSeq 1500. The raw public reads went through TCRdb reprocessing: fastp at Q25, MiXCR clone calling, in-frame beta chains kept. Here each entry gathers all rows of one CDR3 protein and keeps the most common genes and DNA. This sample has roughly 280,000 distinct CDR3 sequences in its table, and approximately 9.1% of those were observed once. The top ten clones comprise about 14% of the sample. The sequenced sample was PBMCs. The source is a human donor in good health (CMV status not recorded). Some clones in this sample may be carry-over from other donors' samples.

This clonotype was seen ten or more times. V gene TRBV6-6 combines with J gene TRBJ2-3, with D uncertain. Germline CDR1 is MNHNY and CDR2 is SVGAGI (reference sequence). CDR3 size: 13 residues. Trimming removed 2 bases at V and 4 bases at J, with 7 bases between. In DNA form, the CDR3 reads TGTGCCAGCAGTTACGACCAGGCAGATACGCAGTATTTT. Its protein is CASSYDQADTQYF.

There are many counts of this clonotype. The chain combines TRBV12-3 or TRBV12-4 with TRBJ1-4; TRBD1 is a possible D gene (5 bases). CDR3 length equals 14 residues. The V end lost 6 bases, the J end lost 2 bases, and 10 bases lay between the germline ends. The CDR3 loop is CASSQQATNEKLFF. The CDR3, as DNA: TGTGCCAGCAGCCAACAGGCGACTAATGAAAAACTGTTTTTT.

This clonotype was seen at least ten times. This chain joins TRBV7-2 and TRBJ1-5; 7 positions agree with TRBD1. The CDR3 runs 19 residues. V dropped 5 bases and J dropped 1; count of bases not matched to a gene: 17. Germline V gene data show CDR1 as SGHTA and CDR2 as FQGNSA. The CDR3 is CASSRAAGGRGSSNQPQHF. The CDR3 DNA reads TGTGCCAGCAGCCGGGCGGCAGGGGGTAGGGGTTCAAGCAATCAGCCCCAGCATTTT.

This clonotype has a count of ten or more. The rearrangement links TRBV10-3 to TRBJ1-5, with D perhaps TRBD1 (6 bases). The germline gives CDR1 ENHRY, CDR2 SYGVKD. The ends were cut back, 7 bases at V and 0 bases at J, with 13 bases in the middle. This CDR3 contains 15 residues. CDR3 protein: CAIKGGLHSNQPQHF. The CDR3 DNA reads TGTGCCATCAAAGGGGGTCTTCATAGCAATCAGCCCCAGCATTTT.

This clonotype was counted many times. The chain links TRBV7-2 to TRBJ2-7; 7 bases fit TRBD1. The CDR3 is made up of 14 amino acids. Germline CDR1 SGHTA, CDR2 FQGNSA. J was trimmed by 6 bases and V by 5 bases; bases with no gene match: 10. The CDR3 region is CASSPRQGRGEQYF. The CDR3 bases are TGTGCCAGCAGCCCCCGACAGGGTCGGGGCGAGCAGTACTTC.

This clonotype was detected ten times or more. The J gene is TRBJ2-7, the V gene TRBV28, with unresolved D. The V gene's germline CDR1 is MDHEN and CDR2 SYDVKM. The CDR3 covers 11 residues. V lost 6 bases, J lost 4 bases, and 7 bases lay in between. The chain's CDR3 is CASSIQYEQYF. CDR3 coding DNA: TGTGCCAGCAGCATACAGTACGAGCAGTACTTC.

This chain joins TRBV4-1 and TRBJ1-4, with 7 bases aligning to TRBD1. The length of the CDR3 is 16 residues. With V trimmed by 4 bases and J by 1 base, 6 bases remained unmatched. Per germline, CDR1 MGHRA and CDR2 YSYEKL. The CDR3 DNA sequence: TGCGCCAGCAGCCCAGGCTGGACAGGAACTAATGAAAAACTGTTTTTT. The encoded protein is CASSPGWTGTNEKLFF.

The sample holds a few counts of this clonotype. A much larger clone lies one base from this, so it may be a read error. The V and J genes are TRBV7-9 and TRBJ1-6, with 7 bases aligning to TRBD1. V lost 3 bases to trimming and J lost 7 bases; unmatched junction nucleotides: 3. CDR1 and CDR2 from the germline V gene are SEHNR and FQNEAQ (reference sequence). The CDR3 is made up of 14 amino acids. The CDR3 bases are TGTGCCAGCAGCTTCCAGGGGGTCAATTCACCCCTCCACTTT. Protein sequence: CASSFQGVNSPLHF.